This is a list of T cell receptor beta chains from one sample in a study of blood T cell repertoires in COVID-19. Assay used: immunoSEQ multiplex PCR; TCRdb lists only in-frame clones, some missing. The data show roughly 100,000 clones, around 89% seen once. Source material: peripheral blood. Receptors originate from a woman older than 75 with active COVID-19. The conserved cysteine and the conserved F or W are not part of the CDR3 here. The D gene is left open where the match is weak.

j_gene,v_gene,len,d_gene,CDR3aa
TRBJ1-1,TRBV5-1,13,TRBD1,ASSLRGQGGTEAF
TRBJ2-3,TRBV5-5,14,NA,ASSPESSIRADTQY
TRBJ2-5,TRBV6-2/TRBV6-3,14,TRBD2,ASSPLGAGDVETQY
TRBJ2-1,TRBV24-1,13,TRBD1,ATSAGTGQNNEQF
TRBJ1-3,TRBV5-1,17,TRBD1,ASSPGTGILLPGRNTIY
TRBJ2-7,TRBV11-2,16,NA,ASSLGRQGYRSSYEQY
TRBJ1-5,TRBV19,13,TRBD1,ASSRGQNYNQPQH
TRBJ2-5,TRBV29-1,11,TRBD1,SVDLTGGETQY
TRBJ2-1,TRBV5-8,11,TRBD1,AGNRGSYNEQF
TRBJ2-7,TRBV18,12,NA,ASSPMIDSYEQY
TRBJ1-5,TRBV5-1,13,TRBD1,ASSSGQGDGQPQH
TRBJ2-7,TRBV6-5,11,TRBD1,ASGTGSPYEQY
TRBJ2-7,TRBV4-1,14,TRBD1,ASSLEQGQGLGEQY
TRBJ2-6,TRBV19,15,TRBD1,ASSIRDRSSGANVLT
TRBJ2-2,TRBV18,11,TRBD1,ASSTGGTGELF
TRBJ2-4,TRBV7-2,14,NA,ASSPGRGLAKNIQY
TRBJ2-5,TRBV6-5,12,TRBD1,ASRQGMYQETQY
TRBJ1-4,TRBV5-1,13,NA,ASSLAGDTNEKLF
TRBJ2-1,TRBV21-1,12,NA,ASSTWDRGAEQF
TRBJ2-5,TRBV7-3,11,TRBD1,ASSLEDRGTQY
TRBJ2-1,TRBV7-2,12,NA,ASSSYTEYNEQF
TRBJ2-2,TRBV21-1,13,NA,ASSGREGITGELF
TRBJ2-5,TRBV19,14,NA,ASSISLDGSQETQY
TRBJ2-3,TRBV10-3,17,TRBD1,AISGRRSMGQGRSDTQY